A selection of T cell receptor beta chains follows, all from one sample in a study of cytomegalovirus exposure and HLA in healthy donors. This table comes from immunoSEQ multiplex PCR, and its TCRdb copy is limited to in-frame clones, with some not included. The sample includes under 85,000 clones, about 82% of them seen just once. Source material: PBMCs. These receptors were taken from a woman in her twenties or thirties in good health and CMV-seronegative. Both conserved end residues are part of each CDR3. A D gene is named only where the DNA matches it firmly. Clone size is stated in some rows and not others, as once, few, many or a class when expanded.

V gene	clone size	J gene	D gene	CDR3 DNA	CDR3 protein
TRBV5-1	.	TRBJ2-7	.	TGCGCCAGCAGCTTCGGGTCGGCCTACGAGCAGTACTTC	CASSFGSAYEQYF
TRBV7-2	.	TRBJ2-7	.	TGTGCCAGCAGCTCCCTCCGACTGGAGCAGTACTTC	CASSSLRLEQYF
TRBV6-5	few	TRBJ2-5	TRBD2	TGTGCCAGCAGTTTCGCTAGCGGGAGGGAGACCCAGTACTTC	CASSFASGRETQYF
TRBV5-1	.	TRBJ1-1	TRBD1	TGCGCCAGCAGCGGAGGGACAGGGAACACTGAAGCTTTCTTT	CASSGGTGNTEAFF
TRBV28	.	TRBJ1-6	.	TGTGCCAGCAGCCCCCCGGTGAGACCCCTCCACTTT	CASSPPVRPLHF
TRBV30	.	TRBJ1-2	.	TGTGCCTGGAGACAGTTATATGGCTACACCTTC	CAWRQLYGYTF
TRBV11-2	.	TRBJ1-5	TRBD1	TGTGCCAGCAGCTTAGGCACGGGACAGGACAATCAGCCCCAGCATTTT	CASSLGTGQDNQPQHF
TRBV5-1	few	TRBJ1-1	TRBD1	TGCGCCAGCAGCTCAACGACAGGGAGAAACACTGAAGCTTTCTTT	CASSSTTGRNTEAFF
TRBV2	.	TRBJ1-2	TRBD1	TGTGCCAGCAGCCGGGAAGGGGGCACTGGCTATGGCTACACCTTC	CASSREGGTGYGYTF
TRBV29-1	.	TRBJ1-5	.	TGCAGCGTCGTGGACACAGATCAGCCCCAGCATTTT	CSVVDTDQPQHF
TRBV28	few	TRBJ2-7	TRBD1	TGTGCCAGCAGTTTAAGTGGCCAGGGGGCATTATACGAGCAGTACTTC	CASSLSGQGALYEQYF
TRBV6-1	.	TRBJ1-1	.	TGTGCCAGCAGCTTTAGCCAGGGGAACACTGAAGCTTTCTTT	CASSFSQGNTEAFF
TRBV7-9	few	TRBJ2-4	TRBD1	TGTGCCAGCAGCTCGGACAGGGGGAGAGGGAACATTCAGTACTTC	CASSSDRGRGNIQYF
TRBV29-1	.	TRBJ1-1	.	TGCAGCGTTGATGGGGGGAGTACTGAAGCTTTCTTT	CSVDGGSTEAFF
TRBV30	.	TRBJ2-6	.	TGTGCCTGGATCCGAGGACGGAGTAAAATCGGGACCAACGTCCTGACTTTC	CAWIRGRSKIGTNVLTF
TRBV28	.	TRBJ2-7	TRBD1	TGTGCCAGCAGGGGTGCGGGGACAGGGACCTACGAGCAGTACTTC	CASRGAGTGTYEQYF
TRBV4-3	few	TRBJ2-7	.	TGCGCCAGCAGCCAAGATTACGGGAGAGCCGAGCAGTACTTC	CASSQDYGRAEQYF